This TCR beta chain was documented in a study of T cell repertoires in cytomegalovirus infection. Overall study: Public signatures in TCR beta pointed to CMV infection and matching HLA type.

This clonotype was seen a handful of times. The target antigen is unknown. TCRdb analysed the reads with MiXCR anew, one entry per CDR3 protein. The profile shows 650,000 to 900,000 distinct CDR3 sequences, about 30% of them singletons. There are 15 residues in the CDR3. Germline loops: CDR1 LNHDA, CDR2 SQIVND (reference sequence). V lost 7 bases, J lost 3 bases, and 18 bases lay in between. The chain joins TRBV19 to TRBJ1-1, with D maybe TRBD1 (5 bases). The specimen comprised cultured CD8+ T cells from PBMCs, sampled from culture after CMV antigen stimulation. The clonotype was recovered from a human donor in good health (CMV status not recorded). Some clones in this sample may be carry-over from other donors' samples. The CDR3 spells CASNRRVSEDTEAFF. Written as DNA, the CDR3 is TGTGCCAGTAACCGCAGGGTGAGTGAGGACACTGAAGCTTTCTTT.